The 14 T cell receptor beta chains below were found in one sample sequenced in a study of cytomegalovirus exposure and HLA in healthy donors. Only in-frame clones appear in the TCRdb table, and some are missing; sequencing was by immunoSEQ multiplex PCR. Among 150,000 to 200,000 clones listed, 85% to 90% were seen once. Source material: PBMCs. These receptors were obtained from a man younger than 30 in good health and CMV-seropositive.

The chain couples TRBV29-1 to TRBJ2-1; a possible D gene is TRBD2 (6 bases). Deletions cut 8 bases from V and 5 bases from J, with 22 bases between. There are 15 residues in the CDR3. Germline V CDR1 and CDR2: SQVTM, ANQGSEA. The CDR3 is CSTRETFVADNEQFF. The CDR3 DNA follows: TGCAGCACCCGAGAGACCTTCGTAGCGGACAATGAGCAGTTCTTC.

This clone was recorded only once. The chain employs TRBV28 and TRBJ1-1; 9 bases match TRBD1. Germline V lookup: CDR1 MDHEN, CDR2 SYDVKM. J was trimmed by 5 bases and V by 5 bases; bases with no gene match: 6. There are 14 residues in the CDR3. The CDR3 DNA sequence: TGTGCCAGCAGTCCAGGGACAGGGAGGACTGAAGCTTTCTTT. Its protein is CASSPGTGRTEAFF.

The CDR3 nucleotides are TGTGCCAGCAGCTCCCGGGGTGAAGGGGAATTAGCGGGAGGGCCGAGCAATGAGCAGTTCTTC. Its protein product is CASSSRGEGELAGGPSNEQFF. The chain links TRBV7-6 to TRBJ2-1; 11 bases fit TRBD2. J gave up 6 bases and V 4 bases, and 23 bases lay outside the gene matches. The CDR3 has 21 residues. Germline CDR1 and CDR2: SGHVS and FNYEAQ. Variable domain in full (rest from reference TRBV7-6 and TRBJ2-1): GAGVSQSPRYKVTKRGQDVALRCDPISGHVSLYWYRQALGQGPEFLTYFNYEAQQDKSGLPNDRFSAERPEGSISTLTIQRTEQRDSAMYRCASSSRGEGELAGGPSNEQFFGPGTRLTVL.

The chain recombines TRBV7-3 with TRBJ2-2, with 9 bases fitting TRBD1. The ends lost 4 bases at V and 6 bases at J; junction bases unmatched: 6. The CDR3 consists of 15 residues. Per germline, CDR1 SGHTA and CDR2 FQGTGA. DNA of the CDR3: TGTGCCAGCAGCTCCAGACAGGGGGAGGCCGGGGAGCTGTTTTTT. It is translated as CASSSRQGEAGELFF.

V is TRBV27 and J is TRBJ2-7; TRBD2 aligns across 8 bases. The germline V gene encodes CDR1 MNHEY and CDR2 SMNVEV (reference sequence). This CDR3 region has 19 residues. Germline trimming cut 5 bases from V and 4 bases from J; bases unmatched to any gene: 22. The CDR3 sequence is CASSTQLAGRTPNDYEQYF. The CDR3 region has the DNA TGTGCCAGCAGTACCCAGTTAGCGGGACGAACCCCTAATGATTACGAGCAGTACTTC.

The chain uses TRBV5-6 and TRBJ1-5; TRBD1 matches 7 bases. Losses at the gene ends were 0 bases for V and 3 bases for J; bases not matched to a gene: 3. CDR3 length: 15 residues. Germline CDR1 SGHDT, CDR2 YYEEEE. As DNA, the CDR3 is TGTGCCAGCAGCTTGGGACAGGGCTACAATCAGCCCCAGCATTTT. Residues: CASSLGQGYNQPQHF.

This rearrangement joins TRBV6-4 to TRBJ2-1; D is perhaps TRBD2 (6 bases). The CDR3 length is 13 residues. Germline values: CDR1 MRHNA, CDR2 SNTAGT. Trimming pared 3 bases from V and 5 bases from J, leaving 8 bases between. CDR3 region: CASSEGLDNEQFF. In nucleotides, the CDR3 is TGTGCCAGCAGTGAGGGACTTGACAATGAGCAGTTCTTC.

This chain uses TRBV29-1 with TRBJ2-3, with D possibly TRBD2 on 5 matching bases. Germline V gene sequence: CDR1 SQVTM, CDR2 ANQGSEA. Trimming stripped 5 bases from V and 4 bases from J, with 13 bases between. CDR3 size: 13 residues. This CDR3 is CSVNRPGSDTQYF. For the CDR3, the DNA is TGCAGCGTTAACCGTCCGGGGTCAGATACGCAGTATTTT.

The rearrangement uses TRBV11-3 and TRBJ1-1; D is perhaps TRBD1 (6 bases). The germline V gene has CDR1 SGHNT and CDR2 YENEEA. Trimming shortened V by 4 bases and J by 0 bases, and 15 bases separated the two germline ends. The CDR3 loop spans 16 amino acids. The CDR3 region has the DNA TGTGCCAGCAGCTCCGTTGGGGGCGGAATGAACACTGAAGCTTTCTTT. This gives the protein CASSSVGGGMNTEAFF.

In this sample, this clone turned up a few times. This sequence joins TRBV18 and TRBJ2-7; 14 bases fit TRBD2. This CDR3 contains 19 residues. The junction had 13 bases not matched to a gene; V was cut back by 3 bases and J by 3 bases. The germline V gene has CDR1 KGHSH and CDR2 LQKENI. The CDR3 DNA is TGTGCCAGCTCACCCGTCCTCCCGGGACTAGCGGGAGCTTACTACGAGCAGTACTTC. This gives the protein CASSPVLPGLAGAYYEQYF.

The V and J genes are TRBV18 and TRBJ1-1; TRBD1 aligns across 12 bases. The CDR3 is 17 amino acids. Germline V gene data show CDR1 as KGHSH and CDR2 as LQKENI. The ends lost 6 bases at V and 1 base at J; junction bases unmatched: 9. DNA for the CDR3: TGTGCCAGCTCGAAGGGACAGGGGGCTATAAGGAACACTGAAGCTTTCTTT. It codes for CASSKGQGAIRNTEAFF.

The gene calls are TRBV9 and TRBJ2-2; D perhaps matches TRBD1 (6 bases). Germline V gene sequence: CDR1 SGDLS, CDR2 YYNGEE. Trimming stripped 2 bases from V and 6 bases from J, with 14 bases between. The CDR3 consists of 15 residues. CDR3 coding DNA: TGTGCCAGCAGCGTTGGGAACAGGGCCGCCGGGGAGCTGTTTTTT. It specifies CASSVGNRAAGELFF.

The rearrangement links TRBV28 to TRBJ2-1, with D tentatively TRBD2 (5 bases). V lost 1 base to trimming and J lost 9 bases, with 10 bases between them. CDR1 MDHEN and CDR2 SYDVKM come from the germline V gene. This CDR3 is 13 amino acids long. The CDR3 sequence is CASSLSLEGEQFF. The CDR3 bases are TGTGCCAGCAGTTTATCGCTCGAGGGTGAGCAGTTCTTC.

V usage is TRBV7-9 and J usage is TRBJ2-5; 9 bases match TRBD2. The length of the CDR3 is 14 residues. Germline V gene data show CDR1 as SEHNR and CDR2 as FQNEAQ (reference sequence). Unmatched junction bases numbered 6, after V lost 5 bases and J lost 5 bases. CDR3 DNA: TGTGCCAGCAGCAGTAGCGGGAGTAGTGAGACCCAGTACTTC. It codes for CASSSSGSSETQYF.